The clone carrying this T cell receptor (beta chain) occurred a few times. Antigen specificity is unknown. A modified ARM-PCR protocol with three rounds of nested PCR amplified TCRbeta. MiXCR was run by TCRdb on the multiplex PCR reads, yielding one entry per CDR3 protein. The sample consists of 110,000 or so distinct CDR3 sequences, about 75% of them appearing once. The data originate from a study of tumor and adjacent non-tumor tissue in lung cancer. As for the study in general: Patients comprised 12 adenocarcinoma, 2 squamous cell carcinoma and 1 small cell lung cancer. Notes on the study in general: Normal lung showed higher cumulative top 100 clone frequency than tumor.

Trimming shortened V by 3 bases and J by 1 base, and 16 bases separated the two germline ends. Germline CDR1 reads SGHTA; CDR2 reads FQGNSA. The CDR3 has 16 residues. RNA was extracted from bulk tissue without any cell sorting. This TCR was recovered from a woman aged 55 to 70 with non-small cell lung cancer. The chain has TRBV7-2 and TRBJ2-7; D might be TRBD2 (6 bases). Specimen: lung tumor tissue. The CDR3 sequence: CASSFLYAGPSYEQYF. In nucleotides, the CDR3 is TGTGCCAGCAGCTTTCTCTACGCGGGGCCATCCTACGAGCAGTACTTC.